One and the same sample provided the 2 T cell receptor beta chains below, sequenced in a study of blood T cell repertoires in COVID-19. Profiling relied on immunoSEQ multiplex PCR, and the TCRdb table lists in-frame clones only, not all of them. Among roughly 250,000 clones listed, roughly 89% were seen once. Specimen: peripheral blood. The source of these receptors is a woman aged 40 to 50 who had recovered from COVID-19.

Note on this clone: Other DNA sequences within the sample encode an identical CDR3. V and J are TRBV24-1 and TRBJ2-2; possibly TRBD1 for D (5 bases). Germline V gene data show CDR1 as KGHDR and CDR2 as SFDVKD. Deletions cut 0 bases from V and 2 bases from J, with 9 bases between. This CDR3 spans 16 amino acids. The CDR3 spells CATSDLRQGNTGELFF. The CDR3 DNA reads as TGTGCCACCAGTGATTTGAGGCAGGGAAACACCGGGGAGCTGTTTTTT.

The V and J genes are TRBV10-3 and TRBJ1-1; TRBD1 matches 8 bases. Germline values: CDR1 ENHRY, CDR2 SYGVKD. After removal of 4 bases from V and 1 base from J, the junction contained 5 bases not matched to a gene. This CDR3 has 15 residues. In DNA form, the CDR3 reads TGTGCCATCAGTGGGGCCGGGACAGGGAACACTGAAGCTTTCTTT. Translating gives CAISGAGTGNTEAFF.